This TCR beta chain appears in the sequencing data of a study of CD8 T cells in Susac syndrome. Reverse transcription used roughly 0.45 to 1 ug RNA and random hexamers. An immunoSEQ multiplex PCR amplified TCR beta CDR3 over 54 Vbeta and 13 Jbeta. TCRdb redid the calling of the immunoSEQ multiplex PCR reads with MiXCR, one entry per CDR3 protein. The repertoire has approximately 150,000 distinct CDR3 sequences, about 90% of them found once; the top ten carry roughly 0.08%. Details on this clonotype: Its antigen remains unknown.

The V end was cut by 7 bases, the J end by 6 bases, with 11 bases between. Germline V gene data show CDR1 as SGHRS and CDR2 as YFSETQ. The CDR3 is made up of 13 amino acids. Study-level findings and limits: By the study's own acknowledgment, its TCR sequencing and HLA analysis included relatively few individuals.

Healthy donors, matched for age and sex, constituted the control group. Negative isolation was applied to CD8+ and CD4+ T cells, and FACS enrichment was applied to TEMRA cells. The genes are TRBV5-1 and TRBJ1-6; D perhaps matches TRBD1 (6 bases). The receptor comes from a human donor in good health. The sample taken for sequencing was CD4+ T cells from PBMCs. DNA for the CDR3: TGCGCCAGCGCAGGACAGTTTAATTCACCCCTCCACTTT. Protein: CASAGQFNSPLHF.